This entry lists 2 T cell receptor beta chains sequenced from one sample in a study of post-analysis software for immune sequencing data. Regarding the study as a whole: Higher frequency in patients than in controls was seen for several TRBV segments, with TRBV5-6, TRBV5-1 and TRBV20-1 among them.

Unique molecular identifiers had been added to the TCR beta cDNA libraries. TCRdb re-called the PCR reads through MiXCR, storing one row per CDR3 protein. This sample has approximately 460,000 distinct CDR3 sequences, with around 40% found just once. These receptors' antigens are unknown. The source material was blood. The receptors derive from a girl aged 10 to 17 with multiple sclerosis.

About this clonotype: One end of the junction does not line up with germline, which may come from a read error. The gene calls are TRBV29-1 and TRBJ2-3, with TRBD1 matching 7 bases. Germline values: CDR1 SQVTM, CDR2 ANQGSEA. This CDR3 is built from 13 residues. The CDR3 region is CSVDRESTDAQYF. The CDR3 nucleotides are TGCAGCGTCGACAGGGAATCCACAGATGCGCAGTATTTT.

This chain links TRBV20-1 with TRBJ2-5; 10 bases align to TRBD2. There are 14 residues in the CDR3. Germline V gene lookup returns CDR1 DFQATT and CDR2 SNEGSKA (reference sequence). V dropped 3 bases and J dropped 11; count of bases not matched to a gene: 12. The CDR3 here is CSASFPSGSTEQYF. In DNA, the CDR3 is TGCAGTGCTAGTTTTCCTAGCGGGAGTACTGAGCAGTACTTC.